This T cell receptor (beta chain) was captured by sequencing in a study of blood T cell repertoires in COVID-19 (dated by TCRdb to about 2020). A note on the overall study: Collaborator samples came from the United States, Italy and Spain and covered acute and convalescent phases of COVID-19. The material from the prospective study consisted of cDNA or gDNA derived from T cells, B-cell-depleted T cells, or PBMCs. Subjects who had been exposed to COVID-19, were actively infected with it, or had recovered from it provided the deeply sampled blood TCRbeta repertoires that made up the dataset. The repertoires were released in a freely available public database meant as a resource for research on the immune response to SARS-CoV-2. Samples were obtained from the ongoing ImmuneRACE study (first 160 participants) and from over 1,000 subjects provided by 6 global collaborators. A de-identified subject ID, COVID-19 status, age in years and sex were almost always included in the sample metadata. Where HLA class I and class II types were available, the types were taken from metadata supplied by the sample provider, not from assay-based typing.

V and J are trimmed by 5 bases and 1 base, and the gene matches miss 5 bases of the junction. The germline V gene supplies CDR1 SGHAT and CDR2 FQNNGV. Including cysteine and phenylalanine, the CDR3 has 16 amino acids. The sequence is cut down to CDR3 DNA, 48 bases in frame from base 1. One collaborating source in Seattle enrolled patients during active infection and followed them longitudinally through the course of disease. Whole blood was collected in K2EDTA tubes by collaborating institutions according to the institutions' own protocols. For TCRbeta analysis, collaborators shipped samples as frozen whole blood, isolated PBMCs, or DNA extracted from either of those sample types. TCRbeta CDR3 regions were amplified from genomic DNA using the immunoSEQ Assay, a bias-controlled multiplex PCR. The study's processing was this. The number of nucleated cells in each sample was estimated from the amplification of reference gene primers within the assay. To quantify the absolute abundance of each unique TCRbeta CDR3 rearrangement, sequence reads were collapsed and filtered. For each sample, productive Simpson clonality was calculated as the square root of Simpson's diversity index over productive rearrangements. TCRdb re-hosts the immuneACCESS table, in-frame sequences only. Its copies lack some clones; in the studies checked, an unresolved V gene accounts for under half of them, and the cause for the rest is not known. V and J calls and clone size are those listed in that table; D and trimming were worked out from the DNA. Across this sample there are some 160,000 clones, with roughly 88% seen only once. The top ten hold approximately 5% of the sample.

Notes on this clone: No antigen is known for it. Base qualities are not at hand, and no much larger clone is one base apart.

The paper as a whole reports these results and caveats: The amount of clinical and demographic metadata varied by source and participant and was provided uncurated.

The clonotype originates from a man between 18 and 35 years old with COVID-19, enrolled during active disease. Sequenced material: peripheral blood. The rearrangement joined TRBV11-2 to TRBJ2-2; TRBD2 fits 9 bases in the junction. The nucleotide sequence is given as TGTGCCAGCAGCCGCGGACTAGCGAGGAACACCGGGGAGCTGTTTTTT. The encoded protein is CASSRGLARNTGELFF.